This T cell receptor beta chain came from a study of OX40 agonist ivuxolimab in advanced cancers. Some clones are missing from TCRdb's copy, which holds only in-frame ones; the method was immunoSEQ multiplex PCR. The sample comprises about 75,000 clones, approximately 90% of which are singletons, and approximately 8.4% rests with the top ten. The germline V gene encodes CDR1 SGDLS and CDR2 YYNGEE. Trimming cost V 6 bases and J 1 base; bases outside gene matches: 7. The CDR3 has 14 residues. The origin of this receptor is an adult with an advanced solid tumor such as melanoma, head and neck, liver or kidney cancer. The chain is built from TRBV9 and TRBJ2-7, with 7 bases identical to TRBD1. This sample comprised CD4+ or CD8+ T cells sorted from blood, obtained in a trial of the OX40 agonist ivuxolimab. As DNA, the CDR3 is TGTGCCAGCAACGAGGGGACAGAGTCCTACGAGCAGTACTTC. Amino acids: CASNEGTESYEQYF.